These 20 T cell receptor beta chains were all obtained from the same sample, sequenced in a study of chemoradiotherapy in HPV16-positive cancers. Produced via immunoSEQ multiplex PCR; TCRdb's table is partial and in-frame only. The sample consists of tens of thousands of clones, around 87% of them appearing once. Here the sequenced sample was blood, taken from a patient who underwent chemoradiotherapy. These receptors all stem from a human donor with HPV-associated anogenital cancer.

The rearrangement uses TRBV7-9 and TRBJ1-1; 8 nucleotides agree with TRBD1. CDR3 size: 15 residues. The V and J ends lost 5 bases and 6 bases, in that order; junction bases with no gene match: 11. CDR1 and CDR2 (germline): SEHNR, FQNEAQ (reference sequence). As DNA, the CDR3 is TGTGCCAGCAGCCATGCCCCCCAGGGGGCAGCTGAAGCTTTCTTT. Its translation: CASSHAPQGAAEAFF. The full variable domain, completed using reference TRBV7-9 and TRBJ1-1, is DTGVSQNPRHKITKRGQNVTFRCDPISEHNRLYWYRQTLGQGPEFLTYFQNEAQLEKSRLLSDRFSAERPKGSFSTLEIQRTEQGDSAMYLCASSHAPQGAAEAFFGQGTRLTVV.

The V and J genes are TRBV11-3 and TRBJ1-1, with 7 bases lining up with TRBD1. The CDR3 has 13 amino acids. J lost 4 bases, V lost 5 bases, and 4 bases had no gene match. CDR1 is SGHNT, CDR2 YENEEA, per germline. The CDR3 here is CASSQGVTTEAFF. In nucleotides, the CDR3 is TGTGCCAGCAGCCAGGGGGTCACCACTGAAGCTTTCTTT.

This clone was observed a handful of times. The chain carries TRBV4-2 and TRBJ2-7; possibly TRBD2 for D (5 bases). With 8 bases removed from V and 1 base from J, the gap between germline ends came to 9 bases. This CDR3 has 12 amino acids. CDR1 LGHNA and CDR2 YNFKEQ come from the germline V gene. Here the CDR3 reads CASQTGSYEQYF. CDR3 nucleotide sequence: TGTGCCAGCCAGACGGGGTCCTACGAGCAGTACTTC.

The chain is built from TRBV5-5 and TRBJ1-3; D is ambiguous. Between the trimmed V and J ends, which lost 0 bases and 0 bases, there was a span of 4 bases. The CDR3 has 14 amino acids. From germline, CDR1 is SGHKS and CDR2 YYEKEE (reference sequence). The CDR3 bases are TGTGCCAGCAGCTTGGTGAGCTCTGGAAACACCATATATTTT. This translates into CASSLVSSGNTIYF.

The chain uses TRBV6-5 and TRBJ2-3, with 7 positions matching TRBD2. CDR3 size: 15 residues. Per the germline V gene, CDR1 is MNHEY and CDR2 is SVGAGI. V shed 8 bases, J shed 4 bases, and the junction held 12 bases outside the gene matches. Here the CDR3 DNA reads TGTGCCAGCGCCCTCGAGGGGAGGGGACCAGATACGCAGTATTTT. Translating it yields CASALEGRGPDTQYF.

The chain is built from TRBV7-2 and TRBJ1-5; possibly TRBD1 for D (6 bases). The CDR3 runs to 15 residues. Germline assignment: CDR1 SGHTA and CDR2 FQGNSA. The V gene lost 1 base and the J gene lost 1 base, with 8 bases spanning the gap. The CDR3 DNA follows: TGTGCCAGCAGCTTAGAGGACAGCAGCAATCAGCCCCAGCATTTT. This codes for CASSLEDSSNQPQHF.

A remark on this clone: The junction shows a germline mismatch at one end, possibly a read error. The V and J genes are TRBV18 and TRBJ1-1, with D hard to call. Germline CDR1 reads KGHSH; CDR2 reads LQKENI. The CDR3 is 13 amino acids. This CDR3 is CASSPKENAEAFF. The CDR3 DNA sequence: TGTGCCAGCTCACCAAAAGAGAACGCTGAAGCTTTCTTT. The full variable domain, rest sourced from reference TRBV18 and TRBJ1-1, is NAGVMQNPRHLVRRRGQEARLRCSPMKGHSHVYWYRQLPEEGLKFMVYLQKENIIDESGMPKERFSAEFPKEGPSILRIQQVVRGDSAAYFCASSPKENAEAFFGQGTRLTVV.

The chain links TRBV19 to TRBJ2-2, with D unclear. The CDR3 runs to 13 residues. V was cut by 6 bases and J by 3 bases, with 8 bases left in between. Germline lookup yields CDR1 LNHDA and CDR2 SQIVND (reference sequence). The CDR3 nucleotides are TGTGCCAGTAGGTATCTTTACACCGGGGAGCTGTTTTTT. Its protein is CASRYLYTGELFF.

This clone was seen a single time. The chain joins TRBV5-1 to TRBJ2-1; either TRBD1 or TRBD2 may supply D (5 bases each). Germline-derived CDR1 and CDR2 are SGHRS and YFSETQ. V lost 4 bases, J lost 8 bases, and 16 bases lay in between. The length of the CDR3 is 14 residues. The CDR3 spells CASSPLKRGDEQFF. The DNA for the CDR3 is TGCGCCAGCAGCCCGCTCAAGAGGGGAGATGAGCAGTTCTTC.

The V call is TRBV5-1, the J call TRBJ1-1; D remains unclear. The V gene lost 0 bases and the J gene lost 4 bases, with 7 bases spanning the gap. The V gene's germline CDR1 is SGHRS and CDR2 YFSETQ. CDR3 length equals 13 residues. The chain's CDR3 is CASSLEWGTEAFF. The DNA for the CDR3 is TGCGCCAGCAGCTTGGAATGGGGCACTGAAGCTTTCTTT.

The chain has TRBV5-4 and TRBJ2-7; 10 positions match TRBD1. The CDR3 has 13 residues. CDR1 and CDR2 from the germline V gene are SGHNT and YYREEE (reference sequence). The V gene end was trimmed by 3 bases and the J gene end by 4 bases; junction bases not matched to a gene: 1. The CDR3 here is CASSWGQGYEQYF. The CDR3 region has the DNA TGTGCCAGCAGCTGGGGACAGGGGTACGAGCAGTACTTC.

CDR3 coding DNA: TGTGCCAGCAGTTTTAGCGGTCAGGGTCCGACGGGTACGCAGTATTTT. It encodes CASSFSGQGPTGTQYF. The chain employs TRBV27 and TRBJ2-3; maybe TRBD2 (6 bases). The V gene's germline CDR1 is MNHEY and CDR2 SMNVEV (reference sequence). Trimming stripped 3 bases from V and 8 bases from J, with 21 bases between. This CDR3 has 16 residues.

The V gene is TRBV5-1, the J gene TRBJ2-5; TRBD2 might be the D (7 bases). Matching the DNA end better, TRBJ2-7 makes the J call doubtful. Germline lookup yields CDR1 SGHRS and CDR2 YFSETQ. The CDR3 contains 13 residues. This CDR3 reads CASSLTGTNEQYF. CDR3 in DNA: TGCGCCAGCAGCTTAACAGGGACTAACGAGCAGTACTTC.

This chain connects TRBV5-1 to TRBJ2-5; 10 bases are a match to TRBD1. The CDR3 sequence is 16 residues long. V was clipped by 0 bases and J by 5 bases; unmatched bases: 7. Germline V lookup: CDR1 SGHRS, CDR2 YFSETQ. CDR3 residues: CASSLVVTGGRETQYF. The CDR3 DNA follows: TGCGCCAGCAGCTTGGTGGTGACAGGGGGCAGGGAGACCCAGTACTTC.

The CDR3 reads CASSPALGTGNTIYF. The CDR3 DNA follows: TGTGCCAGCAGCCCGGCCTTGGGCACTGGAAACACCATATATTTT. This chain connects TRBV7-9 to TRBJ1-3, with D uncertain. The CDR3 totals 15 residues. V was trimmed by 5 bases and J by 2 bases, leaving 13 bases between them. The germline gives CDR1 SEHNR, CDR2 FQNEAQ (reference sequence).

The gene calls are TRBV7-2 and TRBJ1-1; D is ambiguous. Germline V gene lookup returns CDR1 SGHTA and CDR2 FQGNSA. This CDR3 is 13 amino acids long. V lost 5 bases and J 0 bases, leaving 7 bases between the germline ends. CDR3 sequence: CASSRLLNTEAFF. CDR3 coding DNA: TGTGCCAGCAGCAGACTTTTGAACACTGAAGCTTTCTTT.

This CDR3 is CASSLGLPNTEAFF. As DNA, the CDR3 is TGTGCCAGCAGCTTAGGACTGCCGAACACTGAAGCTTTCTTT. The V gene is TRBV7-8, the J gene TRBJ1-1; D remains ambiguous. V was pared by 1 base and J by 1 base, with 7 bases between. This CDR3 is built from 14 residues. CDR1 and CDR2 (germline): SGHVS, FQNEAQ.

The CDR3, as DNA: TGTGCCAGCAGTTCATCGGGAGGGCACGACGGGGAGCTGTTTTTT. It translates to CASSSSGGHDGELFF. The chain has TRBV27 and TRBJ2-2, with TRBD2 matching over 8 bases. Germline assignment: CDR1 MNHEY and CDR2 SMNVEV (reference sequence). The CDR3 contains 15 residues. After removal of 4 bases from V and 7 bases from J, the junction contained 8 bases not matched to a gene.

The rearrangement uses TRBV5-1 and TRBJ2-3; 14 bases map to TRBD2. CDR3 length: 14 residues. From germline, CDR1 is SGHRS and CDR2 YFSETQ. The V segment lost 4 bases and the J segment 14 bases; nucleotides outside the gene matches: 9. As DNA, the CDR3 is TGCGCCAGCAGCCCGACTAGCGGGGGGGGCAAGCGGTATTTT. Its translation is CASSPTSGGGKRYF.

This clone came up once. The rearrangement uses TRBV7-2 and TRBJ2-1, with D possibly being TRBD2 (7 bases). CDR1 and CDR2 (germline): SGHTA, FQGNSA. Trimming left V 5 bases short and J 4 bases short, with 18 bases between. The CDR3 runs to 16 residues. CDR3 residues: CASSPGGTTAYNEQFF. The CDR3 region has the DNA TGTGCCAGCAGCCCCGGGGGGACAACAGCTTACAATGAGCAGTTCTTC. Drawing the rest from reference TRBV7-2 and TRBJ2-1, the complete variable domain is GAGVSQSPSNKVTEKGKDVELRCDPISGHTALYWYRQSLGQGLEFLIYFQGNSAPDKSGLPSDRFSAERTGGSVSTLTIQRTQQEDSAVYLCASSPGGTTAYNEQFFGPGTRLTVL.